Below are 9 T cell receptor beta chains sequenced from a single sample in a study of T cells after yellow fever vaccination. Using its own MiXCR run on the 5' RACE reads, TCRdb lists one record per CDR3 protein. The sample consists of 300,000 to 400,000 distinct CDR3 sequences, approximately 3.9% of them appearing once. The material sequenced was PBMCs, taken 5 days after the yellow fever booster vaccination. The receptors originated from a man younger than 35 who received the YFV17D yellow fever vaccine.

The chain couples TRBV7-8 to TRBJ2-1; D might be TRBD2 (6 bases). Between the trimmed V and J ends, which lost 3 bases and 10 bases, there was a span of 16 bases. CDR1 and CDR2 from the germline V gene are SGHVS and FQNEAQ. This CDR3 contains 14 residues. CDR3 coding DNA: TGTGCCAGCAGCTTTGCGGGCCAGGAGGGGGAGCAGTTCTTC. Translated: CASSFAGQEGEQFF.

The V gene is TRBV6-6, the J gene TRBJ2-1, with D tentatively TRBD1 (6 bases). Germline-derived CDR1 and CDR2 are MNHNY and SVGAGI (reference sequence). This CDR3 has 16 amino acids. The V end was cut by 7 bases, the J end by 0 bases, with 16 bases between. The CDR3 region has the DNA TGTGCCAGCAAGACCCCGGGACAAAGCTCCTACAATGAGCAGTTCTTC. This sequence encodes CASKTPGQSSYNEQFF.

This clonotype turned up a few times. The V call is TRBV18, the J call TRBJ2-6, with D perhaps TRBD2 (5 bases). The germline CDR1 and CDR2 sequences are KGHSH and LQKENI. The CDR3 covers 17 residues. V lost 6 bases and J lost 1, with 16 bases in between. CDR3 coding DNA: TGTGCCAGCTCGCCCCGTGGGCAGCGGTCTGGGGCCAACGTCCTGACTTTC. Translating it yields CASSPRGQRSGANVLTF. Combining the CDR3 with reference TRBV18 and TRBJ2-6 gives the whole variable domain NAGVMQNPRHLVRRRGQEARLRCSPMKGHSHVYWYRQLPEEGLKFMVYLQKENIIDESGMPKERFSAEFPKEGPSILRIQQVVRGDSAAYFCASSPRGQRSGANVLTFGAGSRLTVL.

This chain joins TRBV5-1 and TRBJ2-6, with D possibly TRBD1 on 5 matching bases. V shed 0 bases and J shed 2 bases, with 18 bases lying between them. Germline V lookup: CDR1 SGHRS, CDR2 YFSETQ. The length of the CDR3 is 19 residues. The CDR3 region is CASSLGQLPPPPGANVLTF. Here the CDR3 DNA reads TGCGCCAGCAGCTTGGGACAGCTTCCACCCCCCCCTGGGGCCAACGTCCTGACTTTC.

This clonotype has only a few counts. The rearrangement links TRBV6-2 or TRBV6-3 to TRBJ2-1; the D gene is possibly TRBD2 (5 bases). CDR3 length equals 12 residues. V was shortened by 6 bases and J by 7 bases, with 10 bases between the two germline ends. Germline V gives CDR1 MNHEY, CDR2 SVGEGT. The CDR3 is CASSERKNEQFF. CDR3 DNA sequence: TGTGCCAGCAGCGAGCGGAAAAATGAGCAGTTCTTC.

This chain joins TRBV29-1 and TRBJ2-7; 7 nucleotides line up with TRBD1. Germline assignment: CDR1 SQVTM and CDR2 ANQGSEA. V lost 8 bases to trimming and J lost 9 bases; unmatched junction nucleotides: 4. The CDR3 contains 9 residues. CDR3: CSKNRGQYV. The CDR3 DNA reads as TGCAGCAAAAACAGGGGGCAGTACGTC.

This clonotype was seen a handful of times. V gene TRBV7-6 combines with J gene TRBJ1-1; D unclear. The CDR3 runs to 17 residues. Germline CDR1 reads SGHVS; CDR2 reads FNYEAQ. Trimming left V 1 base short and J 0 bases short, with 15 bases between. The CDR3 nucleotides read TGTGCCAGCAGCTTAGACCGGTTCAGGAATTTGAACACTGAAGCTTTCTTT. Protein sequence: CASSLDRFRNLNTEAFF.

This clonotype occurred many times. The V call is TRBV20-1, the J call TRBJ2-2, with TRBD2 matching 8 bases. Per the germline V gene, CDR1 is DFQATT and CDR2 is SNEGSKA (reference sequence). The CDR3 runs 18 residues. Losses at the gene ends were 2 bases for V and 1 base for J; bases not matched to a gene: 12. The CDR3 region has the DNA TGCAGTGCTAGACCCTCCCGACTGGCGGGGGGGAACACCGGGGAGCTGTTTTTT. Its translation: CSARPSRLAGGNTGELFF.

This clonotype was observed a few times. CDR3 DNA sequence: TGTGCCAGCAGTTTTGGAAATTTGAATTCACCCCTCCACTTT. Encoded protein: CASSFGNLNSPLHF. The chain links TRBV27 to TRBJ1-6; D is unresolved. Trimming stripped 3 bases from V and 7 bases from J, with 10 bases between. The CDR3 consists of 14 residues. Per the germline V gene, CDR1 is MNHEY and CDR2 is SMNVEV (reference sequence).